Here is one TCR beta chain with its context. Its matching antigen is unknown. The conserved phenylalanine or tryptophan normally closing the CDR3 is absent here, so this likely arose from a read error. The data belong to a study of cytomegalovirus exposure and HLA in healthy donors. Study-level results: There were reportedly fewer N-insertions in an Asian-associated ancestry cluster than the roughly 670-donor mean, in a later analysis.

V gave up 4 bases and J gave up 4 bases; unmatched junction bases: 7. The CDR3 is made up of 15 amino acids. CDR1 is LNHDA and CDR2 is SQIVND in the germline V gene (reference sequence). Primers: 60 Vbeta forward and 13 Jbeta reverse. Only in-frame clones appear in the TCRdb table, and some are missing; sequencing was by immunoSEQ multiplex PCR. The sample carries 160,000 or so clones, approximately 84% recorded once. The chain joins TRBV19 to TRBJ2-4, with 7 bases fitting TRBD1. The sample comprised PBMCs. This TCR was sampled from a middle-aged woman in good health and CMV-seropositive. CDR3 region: CASSTTGVRKNIQYL. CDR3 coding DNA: TGTGCCAGTAGTACCACAGGGGTGCGTAAAAACATTCAGTACCTC.